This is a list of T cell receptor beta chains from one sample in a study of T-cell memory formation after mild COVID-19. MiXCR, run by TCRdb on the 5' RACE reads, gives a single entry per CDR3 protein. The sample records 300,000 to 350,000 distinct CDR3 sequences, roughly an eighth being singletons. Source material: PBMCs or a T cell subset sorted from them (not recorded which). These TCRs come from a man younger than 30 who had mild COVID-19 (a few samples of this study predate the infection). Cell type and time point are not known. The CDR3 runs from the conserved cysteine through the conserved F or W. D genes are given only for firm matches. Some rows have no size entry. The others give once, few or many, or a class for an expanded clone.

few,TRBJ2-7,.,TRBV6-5,CASSYRWEYF,TGTGCCAGCAGTTACAGGTGGGAGTACTTC
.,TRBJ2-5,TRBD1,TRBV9,CASSVGGDRGRETQYF,TGTGCCAGCAGCGTAGGAGGGGACAGGGGACGCGAGACCCAGTACTTC
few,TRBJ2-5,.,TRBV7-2,CASSAGVDGETQYF,TGTGCCAGCAGCGCCGGGGTGGACGGGGAGACCCAGTACTTC
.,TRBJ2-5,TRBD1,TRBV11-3,CASSHSGQGEETQYF,TGTGCCAGCAGCCACTCGGGACAGGGAGAAGAGACCCAGTACTTC
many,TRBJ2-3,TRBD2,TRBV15,CATSRERGGPDTQYF,TGTGCCACCAGCAGAGAGCGGGGGGGCCCAGATACGCAGTATTTT
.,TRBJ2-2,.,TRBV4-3,CASSQVGHYPTGELFF,TGCGCCAGCAGCCAAGTTGGTCACTACCCCACCGGGGAGCTGTTTTTT
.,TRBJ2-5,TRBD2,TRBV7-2,CASSRTSFGTQYF,TGTGCCAGCAGCCGGACTAGCTTTGGGACCCAGTACTTC
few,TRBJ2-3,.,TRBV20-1,CSARDLDTQYF,TGCAGTGCTAGAGATCTAGATACGCAGTATTTT
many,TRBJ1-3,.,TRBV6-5,CASRTPSGNTIYF,TGTGCCAGCAGGACACCCTCTGGAAACACCATATATTTT
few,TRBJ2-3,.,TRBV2,CASSPTVTTDTQYF,TGTGCCAGCAGTCCGACTGTGACCACAGATACGCAGTATTTT
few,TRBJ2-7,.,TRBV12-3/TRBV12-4,CATSQRGRDREQYF,TGTGCCACCTCCCAGAGGGGGCGGGACCGCGAGCAGTACTTC
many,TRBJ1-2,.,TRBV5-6,CASSLPPAYGYTF,TGTGCCAGCAGCTTGCCCCCAGCCTATGGCTACACCTTC
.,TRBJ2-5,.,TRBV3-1,CASRLREEQETQYF,TGTGCCAGCAGACTTAGGGAGGAACAAGAGACCCAGTACTTC
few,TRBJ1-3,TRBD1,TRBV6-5,CASSGQGYSGNTIYF,TGTGCCAGCAGTGGACAGGGGTACTCTGGAAACACCATATATTTT
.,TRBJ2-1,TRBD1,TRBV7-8,CASSYGTGGANEQFF,TGTGCCAGCAGCTACGGGACAGGGGGCGCGAATGAGCAGTTCTTC
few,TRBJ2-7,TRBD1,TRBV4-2,CASSQAGGSYEQYF,TGTGCCAGCAGCCAAGCAGGGGGCTCCTACGAGCAGTACTTC
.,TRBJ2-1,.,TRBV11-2,CASSQARHNEQFF,TGTGCCAGCAGCCAGGCGCGTCACAATGAGCAGTTCTTC
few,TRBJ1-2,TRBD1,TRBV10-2,CASSVGTGWGYTF,TGCGCCAGCAGCGTCGGGACAGGTTGGGGCTACACCTTC
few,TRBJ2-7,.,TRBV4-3,CASSQEREGVGEQYF,TGCGCCAGCAGCCAAGAGAGGGAAGGGGTTGGGGAGCAGTACTTC
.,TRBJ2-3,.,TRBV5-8,CASSFRGITDTQYF,TGTGCCAGCAGCTTCAGGGGAATCACAGATACGCAGTATTTT
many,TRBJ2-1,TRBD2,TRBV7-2,CASSAPGGFNNEQFF,TGTGCCAGCAGCGCGCCCGGGGGGTTTAATAATGAGCAGTTCTTC
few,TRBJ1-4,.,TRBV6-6,CASSYVTNEKLFF,TGTGCCAGCAGTTACGTGACTAATGAAAAACTGTTTTTT
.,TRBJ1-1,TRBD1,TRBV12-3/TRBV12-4,CASSWTGGIPEAFF,TGTGCCAGCAGTTGGACAGGGGGCATACCTGAAGCTTTCTTT
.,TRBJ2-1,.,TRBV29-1,CSVLPLGGPTTQFF,TGCAGCGTCCTCCCTCTGGGGGGGCCTACAACGCAGTTCTTC
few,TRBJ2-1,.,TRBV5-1,CASSPRQAGSYNEQFF,TGCGCCAGCAGCCCGAGACAGGCGGGCTCCTACAATGAGCAGTTCTTC
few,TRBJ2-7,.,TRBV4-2,CASSQDPGIPHYEQYF,TGTGCCAGCAGCCAAGATCCGGGAATACCCCACTACGAGCAGTACTTC
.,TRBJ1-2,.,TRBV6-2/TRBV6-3,CASRKQGGLKNGYTF,TGTGCCAGCCGGAAACAGGGAGGACTGAAGAATGGCTACACCTTC
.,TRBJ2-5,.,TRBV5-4,CASSPFQTGETQYF,TGTGCCAGCAGCCCTTTTCAGACAGGAGAGACCCAGTACTTC
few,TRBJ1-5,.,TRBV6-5,CASRQGPYSNQPQHF,TGTGCCAGCAGACAGGGTCCCTACAGCAATCAGCCCCAGCATTTT
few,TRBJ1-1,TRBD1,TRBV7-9,CASSITQGAEAFF,TGTGCCAGCAGCATAACGCAGGGGGCTGAAGCTTTCTTT
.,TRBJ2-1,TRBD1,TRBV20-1,CSAGKTGGVNEQFF,TGCAGTGCCGGAAAGACAGGGGGTGTGAATGAGCAGTTCTTC
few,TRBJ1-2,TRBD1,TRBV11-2,CASTRTGNYYGYTF,TGTGCCAGCACCCGGACAGGAAATTACTATGGCTACACCTTC
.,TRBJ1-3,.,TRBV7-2,CASSPNMGNTIYF,TGTGCCAGCAGCCCGAACATGGGAAACACCATATATTTT
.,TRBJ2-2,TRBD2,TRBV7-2,CASRSAGANTGELFF,TGTGCCAGCAGGTCAGCGGGAGCGAACACCGGGGAGCTGTTTTTT
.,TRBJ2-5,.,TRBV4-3,CASSQGGFYRETQYF,TGCGCCAGCAGCCAAGGGGGCTTCTATCGAGAGACCCAGTACTTC
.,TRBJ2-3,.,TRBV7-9,CASSLRGAGSDTQYF,TGTGCCAGCAGCTTACGGGGGGCGGGATCAGATACGCAGTATTTT
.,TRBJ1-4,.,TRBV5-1,CASSWGGGQKNEKLFF,TGCGCCAGCAGCTGGGGGGGAGGACAAAAGAATGAAAAACTGTTTTTT
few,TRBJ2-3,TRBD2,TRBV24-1,CAIAGAGGPGDTQYF,TGTGCCATCGCTGGGGCGGGGGGGCCTGGAGATACGCAGTATTTT
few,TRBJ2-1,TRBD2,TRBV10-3,CAVASGGSSYNEQFF,TGTGCCGTAGCTAGCGGGGGGTCTTCCTACAATGAGCAGTTCTTC
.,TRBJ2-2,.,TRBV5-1,CASSLDWARGELFF,TGCGCCAGCAGCTTGGATTGGGCCCGGGGGGAGCTGTTTTTT
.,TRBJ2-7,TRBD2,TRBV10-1,CASSLSGDSHEQYF,TGCGCCAGCAGTCTAAGCGGGGATTCTCACGAGCAGTACTTC
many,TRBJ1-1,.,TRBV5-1,CASSLTPENTEAFF,TGCGCCAGCAGCTTGACTCCCGAGAACACTGAAGCTTTCTTT
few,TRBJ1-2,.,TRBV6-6,CASYSGWVGYGYTF,TGTGCCAGCTACTCCGGATGGGTCGGATATGGCTACACCTTC
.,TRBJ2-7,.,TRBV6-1,CASSESGDSYEQYF,TGTGCCAGCAGTGAAAGTGGGGATTCCTACGAGCAGTACTTC
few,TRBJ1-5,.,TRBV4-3,CASSQEIETIQPQHF,TGCGCCAGCAGCCAAGAGATCGAAACTATCCAGCCCCAGCATTTT
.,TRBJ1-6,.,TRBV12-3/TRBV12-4,CASSFAGLPLHF,TGTGCCAGCAGTTTTGCCGGGCTACCCCTCCACTTT
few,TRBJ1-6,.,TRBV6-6,CASTDQGSSYNSPLHF,TGTGCCAGCACCGACCAGGGTAGCTCCTATAATTCACCCCTCCACTTT
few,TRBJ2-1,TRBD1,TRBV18,CASSPLGQGTNEQFF,TGTGCCAGCTCACCTCTAGGACAGGGGACCAATGAGCAGTTCTTC
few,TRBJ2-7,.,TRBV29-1,CSAQGGAGYEQYF,TGCAGCGCCCAAGGGGGGGCGGGCTACGAGCAGTACTTC
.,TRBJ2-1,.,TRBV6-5,CASSPHTQGGAYNEQFF,TGTGCCAGCAGTCCTCATACTCAGGGTGGGGCCTACAATGAGCAGTTCTTC
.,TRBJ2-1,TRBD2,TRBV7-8,CASSPRLAINEQFF,TGTGCCAGCAGCCCAAGACTAGCTATAAATGAGCAGTTCTTC
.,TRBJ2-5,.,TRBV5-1,CASSAYSYQETQYF,TGCGCCAGCAGCGCTTACAGTTACCAAGAGACCCAGTACTTC
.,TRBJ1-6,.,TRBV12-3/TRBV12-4,CASSFSNNSPLHF,TGTGCCAGCAGTTTTAGTAATAATTCACCCCTCCACTTT
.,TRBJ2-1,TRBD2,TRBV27,CASSLSASGGADEQFF,TGTGCCAGCAGTTTATCGGCTAGCGGGGGGGCTGATGAGCAGTTCTTC
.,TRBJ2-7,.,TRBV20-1,CSGQPESSYEQYF,TGCAGTGGGCAGCCCGAAAGCTCCTACGAGCAGTACTTC